These 24 T cell receptor beta chains were sequenced from one sample in a study of blood T cells in healthy people across ages. Alongside a J-beta primer mix, a sample-barcoded 5' primer served in a second PCR lasting about 6 to 11 cycles. TCRdb analysed the 5' RACE reads with MiXCR anew, one entry per CDR3 protein. The table lists about 1.6 million distinct CDR3 sequences, around 36% of them singletons. The source material was blood. The receptors shown here come from a woman aged 25 to 39 in good health.

This clonotype was counted a few times. The genes are TRBV10-2 and TRBJ2-4; TRBD2 agrees at 7 bases. CDR1 is WSHSY and CDR2 is SAAADI in the germline V gene. J lost 3 bases, V lost 3 bases, and 5 bases had no gene match. CDR3 length: 15 residues. CDR3 in DNA: TGCGCCAGCAGTGAAACCGCGGGGGACAAAAACATTCAGTACTTC. Protein sequence: CASSETAGDKNIQYF.

The rearrangement links TRBV18 to TRBJ2-5; D might be TRBD2 (5 bases). Trimming removed 5 bases at V and 5 bases at J, with 12 bases between. The CDR3 is 13 amino acids. Germline CDR1 is KGHSH and CDR2 is LQKENI. The CDR3 spells CASSNNGMETQYF. Here the CDR3 DNA reads TGTGCCAGCTCAAACAACGGGATGGAGACCCAGTACTTC.

The CDR3 DNA follows: TGCAGTGCTAGAGACCCTTCCTACGAGCAGTACTTC. Amino acid sequence: CSARDPSYEQYF. This sequence joins TRBV20-1 and TRBJ2-7; D is uncertain. This CDR3 comprises 12 residues. Germline values: CDR1 DFQATT, CDR2 SNEGSKA (reference sequence). V dropped 0 bases and J dropped 1 base, with 4 bases sitting between them.

This clonotype was found many times. The gene calls are TRBV29-1 and TRBJ2-5, with a weak D call TRBD2 (6 bases). Trimming took 5 bases from V and 2 from J, leaving 18 bases between them. This CDR3 spans 15 amino acids. Germline V gene lookup returns CDR1 SQVTM and CDR2 ANQGSEA. The CDR3 spells CSVSGGREPQETQYF. CDR3 nucleotides: TGCAGCGTTTCGGGCGGTCGGGAGCCTCAAGAGACCCAGTACTTC.

This rearrangement joins TRBV5-1 to TRBJ2-1; the D gene is possibly TRBD1 (5 bases). V shed 2 bases and J shed 8 bases, with 11 bases lying between them. The CDR3 spans 13 residues. CDR1 and CDR2 from the germline V gene are SGHRS and YFSETQ. This CDR3 is CASSFIREYEQFF. The CDR3 DNA reads TGCGCCAGCAGCTTCATCAGGGAATATGAGCAGTTCTTC.

The gene calls are TRBV2 and TRBJ2-1; 9 bases are shared with TRBD2. The V gene's germline CDR1 is SNHLY and CDR2 FYNNEI. V shed 4 bases, J shed 4 bases, and the junction held 5 bases outside the gene matches. This CDR3 contains 15 residues. The CDR3 loop is CASSAPGLAYNEQFF. CDR3 coding DNA: TGTGCCAGCAGTGCACCGGGACTAGCTTACAATGAGCAGTTCTTC.

V usage is TRBV7-9 and J usage is TRBJ2-1, with D perhaps TRBD2 (6 bases). V gave up 1 base and J gave up 6 bases, with 10 bases separating them. This CDR3 has 14 amino acids. CDR1 and CDR2 (germline): SEHNR, FQNEAQ (reference sequence). The CDR3 region has the DNA TGTGCCAGCAGCTTAGTGGCTAGCGCCAATGAGCAGTTCTTC. The encoded protein is CASSLVASANEQFF.

This clonotype was seen a handful of times. V and J are TRBV5-1 and TRBJ1-2, with 8 bases lining up with TRBD1. The CDR3 extends over 18 amino acids. The junction had 14 bases not matched to a gene; V was cut back by 1 base and J by 3 bases. CDR1 is SGHRS and CDR2 is YFSETQ in the germline V gene. The DNA of the CDR3 is TGCGCCAGCAGCTTGACCACTCGGGGGGGACAGGACCACTATGGCTACACCTTC. This gives the protein CASSLTTRGGQDHYGYTF.

The rearrangement joins TRBV29-1 to TRBJ2-1; D gene unclear. V lost 3 bases to trimming and J lost 7 bases, with 13 bases between them. The CDR3 has 13 residues. Germline values: CDR1 SQVTM, CDR2 ANQGSEA. CDR3: CSVDGVFLNEQFF. The CDR3 region has the DNA TGCAGCGTTGACGGCGTGTTCCTAAATGAGCAGTTCTTC.

CDR3 sequence: CSASPPFGNQPQHF. The CDR3 DNA reads as TGCAGTGCTAGTCCCCCATTTGGGAATCAGCCCCAGCATTTT. The chain has TRBV20-1 and TRBJ1-5; D is uncertain. The CDR3 sequence is 14 residues long. The V gene lost 3 bases and the J gene lost 4 bases, with 13 bases spanning the gap. The germline V gene has CDR1 DFQATT and CDR2 SNEGSKA (reference sequence).

The rearrangement joins TRBV6-1 to TRBJ2-3; 12 bases fit TRBD2. The CDR3 runs to 16 residues. Germline-derived CDR1 and CDR2 are MNHNS and SASEGT. V shed 5 bases, J shed 5 bases, and the junction held 8 bases outside the gene matches. CDR3: CASSPTSGRIGDTQYF. CDR3 nucleotides: TGTGCCAGCAGTCCTACTAGCGGGAGGATAGGAGATACGCAGTATTTT.

The chain carries TRBV3-1 and TRBJ1-4, with a weak D call TRBD1 (6 bases). The V gene lost 3 bases and the J gene lost 10 bases, with 18 bases spanning the gap. The CDR3 length is 15 residues. From germline, CDR1 is LGHDT and CDR2 YNNKEL (reference sequence). The CDR3 spells CASSHRTGRGGKLFF. The CDR3 DNA reads as TGTGCCAGCAGCCACCGAACAGGGCGCGGGGGAAAACTGTTTTTT.

This chain links TRBV4-2 with TRBJ2-1; 7 positions match TRBD2. With V trimmed by 1 base and J by 9 bases, 12 bases remained unmatched. The germline gives CDR1 LGHNA, CDR2 YNFKEQ. This CDR3 spans 16 amino acids. The CDR3 coding sequence is TGTGCCAGCAGCCAAGGATTTGTGGGAGGGCCGCCTGAGCAGTTCTTC. Protein product: CASSQGFVGGPPEQFF.

The CDR3 loop is CASSVAGGPLDTQYF. The CDR3 region has the DNA TGTGCCAGCAGCGTAGCGGGAGGGCCCTTAGATACGCAGTATTTT. The chain recombines TRBV9 with TRBJ2-3, with 8 bases aligning to TRBD2. V lost 0 bases to trimming and J lost 5 bases; unmatched junction nucleotides: 5. Germline V gives CDR1 SGDLS, CDR2 YYNGEE. The CDR3 is 15 amino acids.

This clonotype was counted only a few times. V gene TRBV2 combines with J gene TRBJ2-7; 8 nucleotides agree with TRBD1. The J segment lost 5 bases and the V segment lost 8 bases, leaving 11 bases of the junction unmatched. This CDR3 region has 14 residues. CDR1 SNHLY and CDR2 FYNNEI come from the germline V gene. The CDR3 here is CASAGGATVNEQYF. For the CDR3, the DNA is TGTGCCAGCGCAGGGGGCGCAACCGTGAACGAGCAGTACTTC.

J is TRBJ1-2 and V is TRBV6-1, with D uncertain. Germline CDR1 is MNHNS and CDR2 is SASEGT. Trimming removed 3 bases at V and 1 base at J, with 6 bases between. The CDR3 length is 13 residues. CDR3 loop: CASSDNRNYGYTF. In nucleotides, the CDR3 is TGTGCCAGCAGTGATAACCGTAACTATGGCTACACCTTC.

The CDR3 DNA is TGTGCCAGCAGCCAAGGAGGTGCTAACTATGGCTACACCTTC. Amino acids: CASSQGGANYGYTF. The V gene is TRBV3-1, the J gene TRBJ1-2; D is unresolved. From germline, CDR1 is LGHDT and CDR2 YNNKEL (reference sequence). The CDR3 has 14 residues. V lost 1 base, J lost 0 bases, and 6 bases lay in between. Full variable domain (remainder filled in from reference TRBV3-1 and TRBJ1-2): DTAVSQTPKYLVTQMGNDKSIKCEQNLGHDTMYWYKQDSKKFLKIMFSYNNKELIINETVPNRFSPKSPDKAHLNLHINSLELGDSAVYFCASSQGGANYGYTFGSGTRLTVV.

J is TRBJ2-7 and V is TRBV5-1; D gene unclear. This CDR3 is built from 12 residues. The germline gives CDR1 SGHRS, CDR2 YFSETQ. Trimming removed 2 bases at V and 7 bases at J, with 10 bases between. The CDR3 DNA is TGCGCCAGCAGCTTTGGTAACAATGAGCAGTACTTC. It yields the protein CASSFGNNEQYF.

The rearrangement joins TRBV4-1 to TRBJ2-4; 7 positions match TRBD2. V shed 2 bases and J 7 bases; nucleotides not matched to a gene: 8. Germline loops: CDR1 MGHRA, CDR2 YSYEKL. This CDR3 is built from 15 residues. In DNA form, the CDR3 reads TGCGCCAGCAGCCAACGACCGGGACTAACGAACATTCAGTACTTC. Its protein product is CASSQRPGLTNIQYF.

The chain couples TRBV5-1 to TRBJ2-1; D gene unclear. This CDR3 region has 15 residues. Trimming took 10 bases from V and 9 from J, leaving 26 bases between them. CDR1 is SGHRS and CDR2 is YFSETQ in the germline V gene. The CDR3 loop is CACNEAEVSRGEQFF. The CDR3 bases are TGCGCCTGCAACGAGGCGGAAGTCTCACGTGGTGAGCAGTTCTTC.

This clonotype appeared a few times. The genes are TRBV2 and TRBJ2-1, with 9 bases identical to TRBD2. The V gene end was trimmed by 5 bases and the J gene end by 3 bases; junction bases not matched to a gene: 5. CDR1 and CDR2 (germline): SNHLY, FYNNEI. The CDR3 covers 15 residues. CDR3 nucleotide sequence: TGTGCCAGCAGTCAGACTAGCGGTTACTACAATGAGCAGTTCTTC. It codes for CASSQTSGYYNEQFF.

The chain combines TRBV27 with TRBJ1-1, with TRBD1 identical over 7 bases. Germline CDR1 reads MNHEY; CDR2 reads SMNVEV (reference sequence). J was trimmed by 4 bases and V by 1 base; bases with no gene match: 3. The CDR3 is made up of 14 amino acids. The CDR3 sequence: CASSLLAGGTEAFF. CDR3 in DNA: TGTGCCAGCAGTTTATTGGCAGGGGGCACTGAAGCTTTCTTT.

This clonotype was found a few times. The chain carries TRBV7-3 and TRBJ2-3; 10 nucleotides match TRBD2. The CDR3 is 16 amino acids. V lost 5 bases to trimming and J lost 4 bases; unmatched junction nucleotides: 9. Germline V CDR1 and CDR2: SGHTA, FQGTGA. This chain's CDR3 is CASSPYTAGGPDTQYF. The DNA for the CDR3 is TGTGCCAGCAGCCCCTATACAGCGGGAGGGCCAGATACGCAGTATTTT.

This clonotype turned up a few times. The chain uses TRBV20-1 and TRBJ2-7; either TRBD1 or TRBD2 may supply D (6 bases each). Germline assignment: CDR1 DFQATT and CDR2 SNEGSKA (reference sequence). V lost 3 bases, J lost 3 bases, and 15 bases lay in between. The CDR3 covers 14 residues. CDR3 nucleotide sequence: TGCAGTGCTAGTAGGGGGGCCCTGGTCTACGAGCAGTACTTC. Amino acids: CSASRGALVYEQYF.